This passage covers 22 T cell receptor beta chains from one sample sequenced in a study of blood T cell repertoires in COVID-19. TCRdb's table, derived via immunoSEQ multiplex PCR, lists solely in-frame clones and lacks some. This table has about 100,000 clones, roughly 79% appearing once. The sequenced material came from peripheral blood. The origin of the receptors is a human donor in a cohort sampled during active COVID-19.

The CDR3 DNA is TGTGCCAGCTCACCACCGGGCTTCGGGGTGGGCAATGAGCAGTTCTTC. It is translated as CASSPPGFGVGNEQFF. The chain is built from TRBV18 and TRBJ2-1, with D possibly TRBD2 on 5 matching bases. V dropped 0 bases and J dropped 6 bases, with 15 bases sitting between them. CDR1 is KGHSH and CDR2 is LQKENI in the germline V gene. The CDR3 has 16 amino acids.

The CDR3 protein is CASSPRAGDNEQFF. The CDR3 DNA reads as TGTGCCAGCAGCCCTCGAGCGGGGGACAATGAGCAGTTCTTC. The gene calls are TRBV7-3 and TRBJ2-1; 8 nucleotides line up with TRBD2. Germline V gene data show CDR1 as SGHTA and CDR2 as FQGTGA. The CDR3 covers 14 residues. V dropped 5 bases and J dropped 5; count of bases not matched to a gene: 5.

This chain uses TRBV5-1 with TRBJ2-5; D might be TRBD1 (5 bases). The germline gives CDR1 SGHRS, CDR2 YFSETQ. V was clipped by 1 base and J by 6 bases, with 10 bases between them. The CDR3 is 13 amino acids. Here the CDR3 reads CASSLSGYQTQYF. CDR3 DNA: TGCGCCAGCAGCTTGTCAGGGTACCAGACCCAGTACTTC.

This chain joins TRBV7-9 and TRBJ1-2; the D gene is possibly TRBD1 (5 bases). Trimming left V 5 bases short and J 3 bases short, with 13 bases between. Germline V gene sequence: CDR1 SEHNR, CDR2 FQNEAQ (reference sequence). The CDR3 consists of 14 residues. The CDR3 coding sequence is TGTGCCAGCAGCACGACGACAGAGGACTATGGCTACACCTTC. Translated, it gives CASSTTTEDYGYTF.

The chain has TRBV5-6 and TRBJ1-1; perhaps TRBD1 as D (6 bases). The CDR3 is made up of 16 amino acids. Germline V gene sequence: CDR1 SGHDT, CDR2 YYEEEE. Trimming shortened V by 5 bases and J by 5 bases, and 22 bases separated the two germline ends. The CDR3 region has the DNA TGTGCCAGCAGTACTGTCATTACAGGGTGGGGAACTGAAGCTTTCTTT. Protein sequence: CASSTVITGWGTEAFF.

This rearrangement joins TRBV19 to TRBJ1-5, with D unresolved. Trimming cost V 3 bases and J 6 bases, with 15 bases left between them. Germline V CDR1 and CDR2: LNHDA, SQIVND (reference sequence). CDR3 size: 15 residues. The CDR3 sequence is CASSMSPSGFQPQHF. The CDR3 DNA reads as TGTGCCAGTAGTATGTCACCATCGGGGTTTCAGCCCCAGCATTTT.

The chain employs TRBV28 and TRBJ2-6, with D maybe TRBD2 (6 bases). This CDR3 comprises 17 residues. The germline CDR1 and CDR2 sequences are MDHEN and SYDVKM. V was pared by 5 bases and J by 1 base, with 15 bases between. The CDR3 nucleotides are TGTGCCAGCAGTCCCGTAGCGGTGTTGTCTGGGGCCAACGTCCTGACTTTC. Its protein is CASSPVAVLSGANVLTF.

The sample holds one count of this clone. The V gene is TRBV2, the J gene TRBJ1-2, with 7 bases fitting TRBD1. Germline V gives CDR1 SNHLY, CDR2 FYNNEI. The CDR3 runs 13 residues. The trim removed 6 bases at V and 7 bases at J, leaving 8 bases unmatched. The CDR3 DNA reads TGTGCCAGCAGCCGGGACAGCGACCCTGGCTACACCTTC. Amino acid sequence: CASSRDSDPGYTF.

The chain employs TRBV5-1 and TRBJ2-1, with 11 nucleotides matching TRBD2. Germline CDR1 is SGHRS and CDR2 is YFSETQ. V was clipped by 4 bases and J by 3 bases; unmatched bases: 3. The CDR3 length is 15 residues. Written as DNA, the CDR3 is TGCGCCAGCAGCAACGGGACTAGCGGCTACAATGAGCAGTTCTTC. Translated: CASSNGTSGYNEQFF.

The chain recombines TRBV6-5 with TRBJ1-5, with 12 bases matching TRBD1. The CDR3 sequence is 15 residues long. Trimming at V came to 6 bases and at J to 3 bases, leaving 3 bases not matched to a gene. The germline V gene encodes CDR1 MNHEY and CDR2 SVGAGI. The CDR3 nucleotides read TGTGCCAGCAGGCCGGGACAGGGGGCCAATCAGCCCCAGCATTTT. Protein: CASRPGQGANQPQHF.

V and J are TRBV5-1 and TRBJ2-1; TRBD1 agrees at 7 bases. Germline V gene lookup returns CDR1 SGHRS and CDR2 YFSETQ. The CDR3 runs to 15 residues. The trim removed 3 bases at V and 9 bases at J, leaving 12 bases unmatched. The CDR3 DNA follows: TGCGCCAGCAGCTCTCCGGGACAGTCAGTTCCTGAGCAGTTCTTC. As protein: CASSSPGQSVPEQFF.

Remarks on this clone: This same CDR3 is encoded by further DNA sequences in the sample. This chain links TRBV18 with TRBJ2-7; 10 bases map to TRBD1. After removal of 3 bases from V and 4 bases from J, the junction contained 3 bases not matched to a gene. Germline CDR1 reads KGHSH; CDR2 reads LQKENI. This CDR3 has 14 residues. CDR3 nucleotide sequence: TGTGCCAGCTCACCGGACAGGGGGGGATACGAGCAGTACTTC. It specifies CASSPDRGGYEQYF.

The CDR3, as DNA: TGTGCCAGCAGGGGGGGGGCGAGCGTCGATGGCTACACCTTC. Protein product: CASRGGASVDGYTF. J is TRBJ1-2 and V is TRBV28; TRBD1 might be the D (6 bases). Germline loops: CDR1 MDHEN, CDR2 SYDVKM. The CDR3 is 14 residues long. Deletions cut 6 bases from V and 6 bases from J, with 17 bases between.

This chain links TRBV11-2 with TRBJ2-5, with D possibly being TRBD2 (6 bases). Trimming stripped 5 bases from V and 2 bases from J, with 12 bases between. This CDR3 region has 14 residues. Germline loops: CDR1 SGHAT, CDR2 FQNNGV. CDR3 sequence: CASSPGRRQETQYF. The CDR3 bases are TGTGCCAGCAGCCCAGGGAGGCGGCAAGAGACCCAGTACTTC. Using reference TRBV11-2 and TRBJ2-5 for the parts outside the CDR3, the full variable domain is EAGVAQSPRYKIIEKRQSVAFWCNPISGHATLYWYQQILGQGPKLLIQFQNNGVVDDSQLPKDRFSAERLKGVDSTLKIQPAKLEDSAVYLCASSPGRRQETQYFGPGTRLLVL.

In this sample, this clone turned up a few times. J is TRBJ2-2 and V is TRBV4-2; D is ambiguous. CDR3 length: 17 residues. V was trimmed by 1 base and J by 2 bases, leaving 14 bases between them. Per germline, CDR1 LGHNA and CDR2 YNFKEQ. CDR3 DNA sequence: TGTGCCAGCAGCCAAGGTCGCCAGACATTCAACACCGGGGAGCTGTTTTTT. Translating it yields CASSQGRQTFNTGELFF.

V usage is TRBV29-1 and J usage is TRBJ2-7; D possibly corresponds to TRBD1 (5 bases). Germline V gene data show CDR1 as SQVTM and CDR2 as ANQGSEA. The CDR3 has 14 amino acids. The CDR3 spells CGASAQGGPYEQYF. In nucleotides, the CDR3 is TGCGGGGCCTCAGCCCAGGGTGGTCCCTACGAGCAGTACTTC.

This clone has only a few counts. This chain joins TRBV12-3 or TRBV12-4 and TRBJ2-7; the D gene is possibly TRBD2 (5 bases). Trimming cost V 2 bases and J 6 bases, with 11 bases left between them. The CDR3 sequence is 13 residues long. CDR3 sequence: CASSLKPGSEQYF. CDR3 DNA sequence: TGTGCCAGCAGTTTAAAGCCGGGGAGCGAGCAGTACTTC.

J is TRBJ1-5 and V is TRBV10-2; perhaps TRBD1 as D (6 bases). Trimming took off 8 bases at V and 0 bases at J, with 17 bases between the two ends. Germline V gene data show CDR1 as WSHSY and CDR2 as SAAADI. The CDR3 extends over 16 amino acids. CDR3: CASGGGLGYSNQPQHF. The DNA for the CDR3 is TGCGCCAGCGGCGGGGGGCTCGGGTATAGCAATCAGCCCCAGCATTTT.

V gene TRBV11-3 combines with J gene TRBJ2-1; D possibly corresponds to TRBD2 (6 bases). The CDR3 extends over 15 amino acids. The germline V gene encodes CDR1 SGHNT and CDR2 YENEEA. Trimming cost V 0 bases and J 0 bases, with 6 bases left between them. The CDR3 DNA reads as TGTGCCAGCAGCTTAGAGGGGGGCTCCTACAATGAGCAGTTCTTC. This sequence encodes CASSLEGGSYNEQFF.

The count of this clone is one. The chain employs TRBV5-1 and TRBJ2-2, with TRBD2 identical over 7 bases. J was trimmed by 5 bases and V by 7 bases; bases with no gene match: 11. Germline lookup yields CDR1 SGHRS and CDR2 YFSETQ. The CDR3 sequence is 15 residues long. CDR3 region: CASSLAGVRTGELFF. CDR3 sequence (DNA): TGCGCCAGCTCCCTGGCGGGAGTAAGGACCGGGGAGCTGTTTTTT.

This chain joins TRBV7-9 and TRBJ2-1; 10 positions match TRBD1. Unmatched junction bases numbered 13, after V lost 5 bases and J lost 3 bases. Germline V gives CDR1 SEHNR, CDR2 FQNEAQ (reference sequence). This CDR3 contains 18 residues. This chain's CDR3 is CASSEKTLRDRGYNEQFF. The CDR3 DNA reads TGTGCCAGCAGCGAGAAAACCCTCCGGGACAGGGGCTACAATGAGCAGTTCTTC.

This chain links TRBV5-1 with TRBJ2-1; possibly TRBD2 for D (6 bases). The germline gives CDR1 SGHRS, CDR2 YFSETQ. V gave up 4 bases and J gave up 4 bases, with 18 bases separating them. This CDR3 has 16 residues. The CDR3 is CASSVQGGTAYNEQFF. CDR3 coding DNA: TGCGCCAGCAGCGTTCAGGGAGGAACCGCGTACAATGAGCAGTTCTTC.